What follows are 9 T cell receptor beta chains derived from one specimen sequenced in a study of blood T cell repertoires in COVID-19. The repertoire was sequenced with immunoSEQ multiplex PCR; TCRdb's copy has only in-frame clones and lacks some. The data hold about 400,000 clones, with more than 75% observed a single time. Sequencing used PBMCs or T cells enriched from blood (not recorded which). All receptors come from a woman aged 50 to 60 who had recovered from COVID-19.

The V gene is TRBV5-6, the J gene TRBJ2-6; 8 bases match TRBD2. The V gene's germline CDR1 is SGHDT and CDR2 YYEEEE. With V trimmed by 0 bases and J by 2 bases, 7 bases remained unmatched. This CDR3 comprises 18 residues. The DNA for the CDR3 is TGTGCCAGCAGCTTGGCAGGCAGCGGGGGAACTGGGGCCAACGTCCTGACTTTC. This translates into CASSLAGSGGTGANVLTF.

The CDR3 is CASSQQGLTNEKLFF. Written as DNA, the CDR3 is TGTGCCAGCAGCCAACAGGGGTTGACTAATGAAAAACTGTTTTTT. The chain has TRBV7-2 and TRBJ1-4; TRBD1 aligns across 7 bases. The length of the CDR3 is 15 residues. With 5 bases clipped from V and 2 bases from J, the junction kept 5 bases outside the gene matches. CDR1 and CDR2 from the germline V gene are SGHTA and FQGNSA.

V and J are TRBV6-1 and TRBJ2-4; 11 bases agree with TRBD2. The CDR3 is 16 residues long. V shed 4 bases and J 6 bases; nucleotides not matched to a gene: 8. The germline V gene encodes CDR1 MNHNS and CDR2 SASEGT. CDR3 sequence: CASSALAGGRRNIQYF. As DNA, the CDR3 is TGTGCCAGCAGTGCCTTAGCGGGGGGGCGGAGAAACATTCAGTACTTC.

V usage is TRBV3-1 (or the pseudogene TRBV3-2) and J usage is TRBJ2-5, with 10 bases matching TRBD2. Germline V gene sequence: CDR1 LGHDT, CDR2 YNNKEL (reference sequence). Unmatched junction bases numbered 8, after V lost 3 bases and J lost 4 bases. The CDR3 runs 16 residues. The CDR3 region has the DNA TGTGCCAGCAGCCACCGGGATAGCGGGGGGCGAGAGACCCAGTACTTC. Amino acid sequence: CASSHRDSGGRETQYF.

The V and J genes are TRBV3-1 (or the pseudogene TRBV3-2) and TRBJ1-2, with D tentatively TRBD1 (5 bases). The CDR3 totals 12 residues. Between the trimmed V and J ends, which lost 4 bases and 6 bases, there was a span of 9 bases. In germline, CDR1 is LGHDT, CDR2 YNNKEL (reference sequence). In nucleotides, the CDR3 is TGTGCCAGCAGCCGGCGGGGGGATGGCTACACCTTC. It translates to CASSRRGDGYTF.

The chain uses TRBV4-3 and TRBJ1-6, with a weak D call TRBD1 (5 bases). CDR3 length: 15 residues. V lost 0 bases, J lost 7 bases, and 10 bases lay in between. Germline V CDR1 and CDR2: LGHNA, YSLEER. The CDR3 sequence is CASSQDSQGNSPLHF. The CDR3 coding sequence is TGCGCCAGCAGCCAAGATTCCCAGGGAAATTCACCCCTCCACTTT.

In regard to this clone: A read error may account for a junction end that differs from germline. The chain combines TRBV7-9 with TRBJ2-7, with D uncertain. From germline, CDR1 is SEHNR and CDR2 FQNEAQ (reference sequence). This CDR3 has 14 residues. The CDR3 DNA sequence: TGTGCCAGCAGCTTAGGCGGAGTCTCCCACGAGCAGTACTTC. Its protein product is CASSLGGVSHEQYF.

The genes are TRBV4-1 and TRBJ2-2; a possible D gene is TRBD2 (6 bases). Trimming stripped 0 bases from V and 4 bases from J, with 9 bases between. CDR1 MGHRA and CDR2 YSYEKL come from the germline V gene. The CDR3 covers 15 residues. The CDR3 bases are TGCGCCAGCAGCCAAGAGGGCGGGGTCACCGGGGAGCTGTTTTTT. Protein sequence: CASSQEGGVTGELFF.

This clone has only one observation. The chain uses TRBV28 and TRBJ1-4; D might be TRBD1 (5 bases). The ends were cut back, 7 bases at V and 4 bases at J, with 16 bases in the middle. The CDR3 sequence is 15 residues long. Germline-derived CDR1 and CDR2 are MDHEN and SYDVKM. The CDR3 DNA follows: TGTGCCAGCATTTGGGGCGACAGAATTAATGAAAAACTGTTTTTT. This codes for CASIWGDRINEKLFF.